Detailed here is one T cell receptor beta chain. Its cognate antigen is unknown. Trimming shortened V by 4 bases and J by 0 bases, and 7 bases separated the two germline ends. Germline CDR1 is SQVTM and CDR2 is ANQGSEA. This CDR3 has 14 amino acids. Sequenced by immunoSEQ multiplex PCR; TCRdb stores in-frame clones only, minus some. The sample consists of 60,000 to 70,000 clones, over 70% of them appearing once. The source of the sample is a study of OX40 agonist ivuxolimab in advanced cancers. Study as a whole: The dose-escalation cohort was around 83% male, with a mean age of around 60 years, ranging about 23 to 79. Prior therapy, whether anti-PD-1, anti-PD-L1 or anti-CTLA-4, was allowed, and 40% had some.

Notes on the study in general: Mean expanded clone counts were higher in CD8+ than CD4+ T cells.

People who had autoimmune disease history or systemic immunosuppression were excluded. Sequencing used CD4+ or CD8+ T cells sorted from blood, obtained in a trial of the OX40 agonist ivuxolimab. The sequence was collected from an adult with an advanced solid tumor such as melanoma, head and neck, liver or kidney cancer. The genes are TRBV29-1 and TRBJ2-6, with unresolved D. The DNA for the CDR3 is TGCAGCGTTGGTACGGGCTCTGGGGCCAACGTCCTGACTTTC. Translating gives CSVGTGSGANVLTF. The full variable domain, its missing parts supplied by reference TRBV29-1 and TRBJ2-6, is SAVISQKPSRDICQRGTSLTIQCQVDSQVTMMFWYRQQPGQSLTLIATANQGSEATYESGFVIDKFPISRPNLTFSTLTVSNMSPEDSSIYLCSVGTGSGANVLTFGAGSRLTVL.